Listed below are T cell receptor beta chains from one sample, sequenced in a study of cytomegalovirus exposure and HLA in healthy donors. Assay used: immunoSEQ multiplex PCR; TCRdb lists only in-frame clones, some missing. The table includes about 91,000 clones, about nine tenths detected once. The specimen was PBMCs. The receptors here all came from a man between 18 and 29 years old in good health and CMV-seronegative. CDR3s include the opening cysteine and the closing phenylalanine or tryptophan. Fields, in order: CDR3 length, V gene, D gene, clone size, J gene, CDR3 protein, CDR3 DNA. D genes are given only for firm matches. Only part of the rows carry a size: once, few, many, or a class if the clone is expanded.

16,TRBV19,NA,NA,TRBJ2-2,CASSIDHLAGTGELFF,TGTGCCAGTAGTATAGATCATCTAGCTGGGACCGGGGAGCTGTTTTTT
15,TRBV19,TRBD1,NA,TRBJ2-7,CASSIQTGGSHEQYF,TGTGCCAGTAGTATCCAGACAGGGGGATCCCACGAGCAGTACTTC
14,TRBV5-6,NA,NA,TRBJ1-2,CASSLDRINYGYTF,TGTGCCAGCAGCTTGGACAGAATTAACTATGGCTACACCTTC
13,TRBV11-1,NA,NA,TRBJ2-7,CASSLWAGYEQYF,TGTGCCAGCAGCTTATGGGCAGGCTACGAGCAGTACTTC
15,TRBV7-2,NA,NA,TRBJ2-1,CASSARGQLNNEQFF,TGTGCCAGCAGCGCGCGCGGACAGTTGAACAATGAGCAGTTCTTC
15,TRBV28,NA,NA,TRBJ2-7,CASSRKGVPNYEQYF,TGTGCCAGCAGCCGAAAGGGAGTCCCCAACTACGAGCAGTACTTC
16,TRBV14,TRBD1,few,TRBJ1-3,CASKESGQGHGNTIYF,TGTGCCAGCAAAGAGTCGGGACAGGGGCACGGAAACACCATATATTTT
15,TRBV5-1,NA,once,TRBJ1-1,CASSPTAVPGVEAFF,TGCGCCAGCAGCCCGACGGCGGTCCCCGGGGTTGAAGCTTTCTTT
14,TRBV5-4,TRBD1,NA,TRBJ1-2,CASSTGTALYGYTF,TGTGCCAGCAGCACCGGGACAGCCCTCTATGGCTACACCTTC
18,TRBV18,TRBD2,NA,TRBJ2-7,CASSHGGTSGRGSYEQYF,TGTGCCAGCTCCCACGGGGGGACTAGCGGGAGGGGATCCTACGAGCAGTACTTC
16,TRBV28,TRBD1,NA,TRBJ2-1,CASSVAGTGSYNEQFF,TGTGCCAGCAGTGTAGCAGGGACAGGGTCATACAATGAGCAGTTCTTC
15,TRBV29-1,TRBD2,NA,TRBJ2-1,CSVATSGSGSNEQFF,TGCAGCGTTGCGACTAGCGGGAGCGGCTCGAATGAGCAGTTCTTC
14,TRBV28,TRBD1,few,TRBJ1-5,CASSRTGGSQPQHF,TGTGCCAGCAGTCGGACAGGGGGGAGTCAGCCCCAGCATTTT
16,TRBV5-4,TRBD2,once,TRBJ2-2,CASSAGLAGVDGELFF,TGTGCCAGCAGCGCGGGACTAGCGGGAGTGGACGGGGAGCTGTTTTTT
13,TRBV29-1,TRBD1,NA,TRBJ2-5,CSVRTGGKETQYF,TGCAGCGTTCGGACAGGGGGCAAGGAGACCCAGTACTTC
20,TRBV6-8,TRBD1,NA,TRBJ1-3,CASSYGGAGGLSLSGNTIYF,TGTGCCAGCAGTTACGGCGGGGCAGGGGGCCTTTCTCTTTCTGGAAACACCATATATTTT
15,TRBV9,NA,NA,TRBJ2-2,CASSAVEPNTGELFF,TGTGCCAGCAGCGCGGTTGAGCCGAACACCGGGGAGCTGTTTTTT
15,TRBV28,TRBD1,NA,TRBJ1-5,CASRRQGAGNQPQHF,TGTGCCAGCAGACGACAGGGGGCAGGCAATCAGCCCCAGCATTTT
14,TRBV19,NA,NA,TRBJ1-1,CASSIPQRNTEAFF,TGTGCCAGTAGTATACCACAGAGGAACACTGAAGCTTTCTTT
14,TRBV19,NA,NA,TRBJ2-5,CASSIDLERETQYF,TGTGCCAGTAGTATAGATCTGGAGAGGGAGACCCAGTACTTC
16,TRBV18,NA,NA,TRBJ2-7,CASSPLAAGSTYEQYF,TGTGCCAGCTCACCACTAGCGGCCGGATCCACCTACGAGCAGTACTTC
18,TRBV5-1,TRBD1,once,TRBJ2-2,CASRDSFRDRVDPGELFF,TGCGCCAGCAGGGATTCTTTCAGGGACAGGGTGGACCCCGGGGAGCTGTTTTTT
15,TRBV7-2,NA,NA,TRBJ2-6,CASSLWSSGANVLTF,TGTGCCAGCAGCTTATGGAGCTCTGGGGCCAACGTCCTGACTTTC
12,TRBV27,NA,NA,TRBJ1-5,CASSFLNQPQHF,TGTGCCAGCAGTTTCCTCAATCAGCCCCAGCATTTT
13,TRBV4-1,NA,few,TRBJ1-4,CASSQDQGLKLFF,TGCGCCAGCAGCCAAGATCAGGGGTTGAAACTGTTTTTT
15,TRBV19,TRBD1,NA,TRBJ1-2,CASSMGTASNYGYTF,TGTGCCAGTAGTATGGGGACAGCCTCTAACTATGGCTACACCTTC
16,TRBV27,NA,NA,TRBJ1-6,CASSPHRSSYNSPLHF,TGTGCCAGCAGTCCTCACAGGAGCTCCTATAATTCACCCCTCCACTTT
19,TRBV7-2,TRBD2,NA,TRBJ2-3,CASSSRRGTSGIGADTQYF,TGTGCCAGCAGCTCCCGGAGGGGGACTAGCGGGATAGGTGCAGATACGCAGTATTTT
13,TRBV28,TRBD1,NA,TRBJ1-2,CASSRTGNYGYTF,TGTGCCAGCAGTCGGACAGGGAACTATGGCTACACCTTC
12,TRBV6-5,TRBD1,few,TRBJ1-6,CASGQGNSPLHF,TGTGCCAGCGGACAGGGGAATTCACCCCTCCACTTT
14,TRBV27,TRBD2,once,TRBJ2-7,CASQSSGGIYEQYF,TGTGCCAGCCAGAGTAGCGGGGGGATCTACGAGCAGTACTTC
14,TRBV28,NA,NA,TRBJ2-7,CASSSPGDTYEQYF,TGTGCCAGCAGTTCCCCCGGGGATACCTACGAGCAGTACTTC
16,TRBV18,TRBD2,NA,TRBJ2-7,CASSIQAGGVSREQYF,TGTGCCAGCTCCATCCAAGCGGGAGGAGTTTCTCGGGAGCAGTACTTC
14,TRBV29-1,TRBD2,NA,TRBJ2-3,CSVAGTSGMDTQYF,TGCAGCGTTGCCGGGACTAGCGGGATGGATACGCAGTATTTT
15,TRBV28,TRBD1,NA,TRBJ2-2,CASKPGQLNTGELFF,TGTGCCAGCAAGCCGGGACAGCTGAACACCGGGGAGCTGTTTTTT